Here is one TCR beta chain with its context. The source of the sample is a study of T cells in localized non-small cell lung cancer. The method was immunoSEQ multiplex PCR; TCRdb's version includes in-frame clones alone and lacks a portion of them. The data contain roughly 90,000 clones, roughly 93% of them singletons. The CDR3 is 18 residues long. Trimming cost V 1 base and J 0 bases; bases outside gene matches: 8. Germline CDR1 and CDR2: SGHVS and FQNEAQ. This clonotype was sampled from a woman aged 40 to 75 with stage II squamous cell lung carcinoma. The material was PBMCs, obtained before any cancer treatment. V gene TRBV7-8 combines with J gene TRBJ1-1; 10 bases agree with TRBD1. The DNA of the CDR3 is TGTGCCAGCAGCTTAGGAGGGGGGACAGGGGTCATGAACACTGAAGCTTTCTTT. Translating it yields CASSLGGGTGVMNTEAFF.